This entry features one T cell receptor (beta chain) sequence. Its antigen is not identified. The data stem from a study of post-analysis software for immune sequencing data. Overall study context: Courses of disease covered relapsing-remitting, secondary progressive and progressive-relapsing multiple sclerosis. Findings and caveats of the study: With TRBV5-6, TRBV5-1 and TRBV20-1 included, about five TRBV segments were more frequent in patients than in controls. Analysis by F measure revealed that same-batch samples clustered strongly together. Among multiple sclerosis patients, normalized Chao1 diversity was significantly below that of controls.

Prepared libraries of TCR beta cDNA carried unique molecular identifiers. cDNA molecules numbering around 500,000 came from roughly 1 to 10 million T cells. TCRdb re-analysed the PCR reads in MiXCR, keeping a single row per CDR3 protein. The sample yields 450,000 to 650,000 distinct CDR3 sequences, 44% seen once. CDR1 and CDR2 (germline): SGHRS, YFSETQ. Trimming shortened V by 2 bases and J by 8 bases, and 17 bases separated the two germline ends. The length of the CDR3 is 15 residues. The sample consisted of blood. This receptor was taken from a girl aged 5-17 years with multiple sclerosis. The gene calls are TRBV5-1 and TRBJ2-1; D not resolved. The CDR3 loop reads CASSFGVLVKDEQFF. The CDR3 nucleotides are TGCGCCAGCAGCTTTGGGGTCCTAGTTAAGGATGAGCAGTTCTTC.